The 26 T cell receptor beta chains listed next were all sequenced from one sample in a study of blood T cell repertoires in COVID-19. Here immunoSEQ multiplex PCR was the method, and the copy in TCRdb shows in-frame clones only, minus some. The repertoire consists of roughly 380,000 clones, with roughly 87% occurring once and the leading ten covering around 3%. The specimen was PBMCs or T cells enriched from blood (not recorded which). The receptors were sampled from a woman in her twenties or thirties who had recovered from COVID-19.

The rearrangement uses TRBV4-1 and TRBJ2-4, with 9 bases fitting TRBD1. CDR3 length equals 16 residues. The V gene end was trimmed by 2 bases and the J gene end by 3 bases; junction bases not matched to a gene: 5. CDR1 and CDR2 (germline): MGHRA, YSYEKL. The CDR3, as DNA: TGCGCCAGCAGCCAATTTGGGACAGGGAGCAAAAACATTCAGTACTTC. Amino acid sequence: CASSQFGTGSKNIQYF.

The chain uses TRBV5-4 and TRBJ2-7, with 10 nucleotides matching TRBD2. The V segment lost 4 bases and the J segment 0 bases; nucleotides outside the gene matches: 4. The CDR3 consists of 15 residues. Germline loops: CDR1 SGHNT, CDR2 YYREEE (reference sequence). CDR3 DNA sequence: TGTGCCAGCAGCCAAGCGGGGGGGAGCTCCTACGAGCAGTACTTC. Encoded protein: CASSQAGGSSYEQYF.

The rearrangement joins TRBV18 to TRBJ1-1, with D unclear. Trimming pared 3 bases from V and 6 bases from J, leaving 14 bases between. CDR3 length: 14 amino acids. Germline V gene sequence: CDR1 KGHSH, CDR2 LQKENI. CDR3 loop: CASSPANSGPEAFF. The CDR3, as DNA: TGTGCCAGCTCACCGGCGAACAGCGGGCCTGAAGCTTTCTTT.

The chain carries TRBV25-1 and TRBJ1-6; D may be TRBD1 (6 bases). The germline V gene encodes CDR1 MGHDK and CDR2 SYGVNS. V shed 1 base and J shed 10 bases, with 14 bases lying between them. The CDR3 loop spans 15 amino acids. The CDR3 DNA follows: TGTGCCAGCAGTGAATCCCCCAGGGGACAATCACCCCTCCACTTT. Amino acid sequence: CASSESPRGQSPLHF. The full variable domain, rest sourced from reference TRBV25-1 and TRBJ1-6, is EADIYQTPRYLVIGTGKKITLECSQTMGHDKMYWYQQDPGMELHLIHYSYGVNSTEKGDLSSESTVSRIRTEHFPLTLESARPSHTSQYLCASSESPRGQSPLHFGNGTRLTVT.

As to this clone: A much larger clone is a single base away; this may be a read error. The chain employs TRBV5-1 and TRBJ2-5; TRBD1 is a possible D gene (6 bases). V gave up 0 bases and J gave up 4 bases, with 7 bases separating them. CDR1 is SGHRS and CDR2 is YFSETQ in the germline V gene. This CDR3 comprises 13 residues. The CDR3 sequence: CASSLEGVETQYF. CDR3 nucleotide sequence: TGCGCCAGCAGCTTGGAGGGGGTAGAGACCCAGTACTTC.

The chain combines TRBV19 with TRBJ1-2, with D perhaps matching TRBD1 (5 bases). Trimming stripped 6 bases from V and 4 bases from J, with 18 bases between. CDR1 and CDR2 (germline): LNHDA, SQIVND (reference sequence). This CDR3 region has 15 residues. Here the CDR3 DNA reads TGTGCCAGTAGACCTCCGGGACTAGGCCTCTATGGCTACACCTTC. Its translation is CASRPPGLGLYGYTF.

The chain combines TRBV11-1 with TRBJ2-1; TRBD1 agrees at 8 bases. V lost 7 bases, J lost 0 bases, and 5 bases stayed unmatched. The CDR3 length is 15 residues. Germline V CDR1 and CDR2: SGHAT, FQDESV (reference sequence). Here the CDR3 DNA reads TGTGCCAGCAACCCAGGGACAGGCTCCTACAATGAGCAGTTCTTC. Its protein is CASNPGTGSYNEQFF. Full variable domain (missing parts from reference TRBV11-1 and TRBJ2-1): EAEVAQSPRYKITEKSQAVAFWCDPISGHATLYWYRQILGQGPELLVQFQDESVVDDSQLPKDRFSAERLKGVDSTLKIQPAELGDSAMYLCASNPGTGSYNEQFFGPGTRLTVL.

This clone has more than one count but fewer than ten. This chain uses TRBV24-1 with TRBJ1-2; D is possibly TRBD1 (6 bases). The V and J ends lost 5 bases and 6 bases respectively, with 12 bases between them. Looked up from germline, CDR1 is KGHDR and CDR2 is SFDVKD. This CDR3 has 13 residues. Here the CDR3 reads CATSGDNRDGYTF. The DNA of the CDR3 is TGTGCCACCAGTGGGGACAACAGAGATGGCTACACCTTC.

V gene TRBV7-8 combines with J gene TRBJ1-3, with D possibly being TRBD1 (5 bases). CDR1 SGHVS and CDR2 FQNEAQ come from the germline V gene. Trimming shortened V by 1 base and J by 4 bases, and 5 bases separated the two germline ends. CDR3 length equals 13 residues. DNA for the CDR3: TGTGCCAGCAGCTTAGACAGGGGAAACACCATATATTTT. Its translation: CASSLDRGNTIYF.

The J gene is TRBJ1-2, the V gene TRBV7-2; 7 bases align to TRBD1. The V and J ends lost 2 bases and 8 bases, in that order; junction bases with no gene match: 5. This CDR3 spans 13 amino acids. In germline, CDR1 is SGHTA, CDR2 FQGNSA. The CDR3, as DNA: TGTGCCAGCAGCTTAAGTACAGGGGTGGGCTACACCTTC. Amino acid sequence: CASSLSTGVGYTF.

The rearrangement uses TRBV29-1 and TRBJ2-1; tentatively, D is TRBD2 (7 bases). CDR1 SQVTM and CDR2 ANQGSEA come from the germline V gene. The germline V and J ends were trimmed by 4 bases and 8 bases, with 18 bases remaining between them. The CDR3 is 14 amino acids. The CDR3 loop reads CSVARVGGGDEQFF. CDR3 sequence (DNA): TGCAGCGTTGCCCGGGTTGGGGGGGGCGATGAGCAGTTCTTC.

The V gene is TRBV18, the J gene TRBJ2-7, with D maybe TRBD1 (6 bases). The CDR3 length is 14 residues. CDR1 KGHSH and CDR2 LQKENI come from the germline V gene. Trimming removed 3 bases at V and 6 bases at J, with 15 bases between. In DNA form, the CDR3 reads TGTGCCAGCTCACCGGCTCAGTACAGGGCCGAGCAGTACTTC. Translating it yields CASSPAQYRAEQYF.

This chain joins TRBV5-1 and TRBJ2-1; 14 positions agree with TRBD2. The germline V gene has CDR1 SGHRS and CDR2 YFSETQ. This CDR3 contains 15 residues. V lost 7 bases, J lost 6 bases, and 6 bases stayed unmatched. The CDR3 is CASSPGLAGGNEQFF. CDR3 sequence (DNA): TGCGCCAGCTCACCCGGACTAGCGGGAGGCAATGAGCAGTTCTTC.

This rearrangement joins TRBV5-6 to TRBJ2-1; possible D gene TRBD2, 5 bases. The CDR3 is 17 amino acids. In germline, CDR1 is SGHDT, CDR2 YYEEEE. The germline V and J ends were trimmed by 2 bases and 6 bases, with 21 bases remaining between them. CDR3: CASSLTGIDVGGNEQFF. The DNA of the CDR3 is TGTGCCAGCAGCTTAACGGGGATCGACGTAGGTGGCAATGAGCAGTTCTTC.

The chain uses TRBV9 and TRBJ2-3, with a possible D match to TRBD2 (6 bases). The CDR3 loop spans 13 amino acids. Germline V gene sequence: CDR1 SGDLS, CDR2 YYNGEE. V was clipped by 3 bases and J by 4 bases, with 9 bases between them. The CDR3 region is CASSDGGPDTQYF. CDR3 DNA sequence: TGTGCCAGCAGCGACGGGGGTCCAGATACGCAGTATTTT.

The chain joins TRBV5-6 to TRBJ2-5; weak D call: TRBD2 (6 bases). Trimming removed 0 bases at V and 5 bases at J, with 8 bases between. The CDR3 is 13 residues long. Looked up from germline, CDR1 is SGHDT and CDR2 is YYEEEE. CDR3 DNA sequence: TGTGCCAGCAGCTTGGTAGCGGCGGAGACCCAGTACTTC. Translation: CASSLVAAETQYF.

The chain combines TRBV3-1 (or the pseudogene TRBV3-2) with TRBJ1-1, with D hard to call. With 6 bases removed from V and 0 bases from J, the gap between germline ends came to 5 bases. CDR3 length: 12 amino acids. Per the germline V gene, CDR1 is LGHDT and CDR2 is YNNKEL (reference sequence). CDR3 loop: CASSTVNTEAFF. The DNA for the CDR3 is TGTGCCAGCAGTACGGTGAACACTGAAGCTTTCTTT.

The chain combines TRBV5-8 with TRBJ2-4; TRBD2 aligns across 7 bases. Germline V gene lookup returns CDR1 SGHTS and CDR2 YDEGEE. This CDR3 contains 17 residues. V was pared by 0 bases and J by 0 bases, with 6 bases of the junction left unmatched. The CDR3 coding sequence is TGTGCCAGCAGCTTGGATCTTAGCGGGCTAGCCAAAAACATTCAGTACTTC. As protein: CASSLDLSGLAKNIQYF.

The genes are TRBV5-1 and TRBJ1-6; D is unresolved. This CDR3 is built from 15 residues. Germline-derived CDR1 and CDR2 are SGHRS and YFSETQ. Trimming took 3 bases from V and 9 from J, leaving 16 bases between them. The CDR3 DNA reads TGCGCCAGCAGCTGGGATGGAGGACTGGCTTCACCCCTCCACTTT. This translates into CASSWDGGLASPLHF.

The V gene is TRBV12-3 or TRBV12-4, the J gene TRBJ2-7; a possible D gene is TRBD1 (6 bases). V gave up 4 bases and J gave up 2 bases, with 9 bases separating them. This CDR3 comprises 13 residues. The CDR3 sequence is CASSSDSTYEQYF. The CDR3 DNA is TGTGCCAGCAGTTCGGACAGTACCTACGAGCAGTACTTC.

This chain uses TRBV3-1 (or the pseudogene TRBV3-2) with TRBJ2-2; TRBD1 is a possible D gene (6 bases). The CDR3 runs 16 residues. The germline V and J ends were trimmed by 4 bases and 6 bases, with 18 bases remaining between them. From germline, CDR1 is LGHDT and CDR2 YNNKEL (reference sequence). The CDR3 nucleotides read TGTGCCAGCAGCCCTTTGGGGACAAGACGTGCCGGGGAGCTGTTTTTT. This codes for CASSPLGTRRAGELFF.

The CDR3 DNA is TGTGCCAGCAGCTTAGCTGGTGCTAGCGCATACGAGCAGTACTTC. As protein: CASSLAGASAYEQYF. The chain is built from TRBV7-6 and TRBJ2-7; TRBD2 is a possible D gene (6 bases). This CDR3 has 15 amino acids. Germline CDR1 reads SGHVS; CDR2 reads FNYEAQ. With 0 bases removed from V and 4 bases from J, the gap between germline ends came to 13 bases.

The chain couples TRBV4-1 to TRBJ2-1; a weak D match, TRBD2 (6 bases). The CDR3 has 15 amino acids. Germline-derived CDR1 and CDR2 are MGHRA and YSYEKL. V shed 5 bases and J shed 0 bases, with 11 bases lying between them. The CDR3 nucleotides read TGCGCCAGCAGCGATCTAGCGAGCTCCTACAATGAGCAGTTCTTC. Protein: CASSDLASSYNEQFF.

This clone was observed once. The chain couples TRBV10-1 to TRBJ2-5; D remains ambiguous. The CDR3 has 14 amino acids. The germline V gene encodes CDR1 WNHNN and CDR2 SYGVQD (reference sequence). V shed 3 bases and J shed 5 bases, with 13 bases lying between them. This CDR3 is CASSDGSHKETQYF. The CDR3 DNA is TGCGCCAGCAGTGATGGCAGTCATAAGGAGACCCAGTACTTC.

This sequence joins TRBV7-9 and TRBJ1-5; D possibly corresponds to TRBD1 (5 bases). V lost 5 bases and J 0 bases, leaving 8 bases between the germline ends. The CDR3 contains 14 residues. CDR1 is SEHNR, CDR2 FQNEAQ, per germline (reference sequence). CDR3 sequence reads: CASSQRGSNQPQHF. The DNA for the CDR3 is TGTGCCAGCAGCCAAAGGGGTAGCAATCAGCCCCAGCATTTT.

CDR3 sequence (DNA): TGTGCCAGCAGCCAGACACGCTACGAGCAGTACTTC. Translation: CASSQTRYEQYF. V and J are TRBV3-1 (or the pseudogene TRBV3-2) and TRBJ2-7, with D hard to call. CDR3 size: 12 residues. Germline lookup yields CDR1 LGHDT and CDR2 YNNKEL (reference sequence). Between the trimmed V and J ends, which lost 3 bases and 3 bases, there was a span of 6 bases.